Below, one T cell receptor (beta chain) is given with its context. Germline V CDR1 and CDR2: SGHNT, YYREEE (reference sequence). This CDR3 is built from 17 residues. Trimming pared 0 bases from V and 1 base from J, leaving 14 bases between. The data belong to a study of OX40 agonist ivuxolimab in advanced cancers. Profiled with immunoSEQ multiplex PCR; TCRdb holds only in-frame clones, not every one. Of 65,000 to 100,000 clones listed, 94% are singletons. Sequenced here: CD4+ or CD8+ T cells sorted from blood, sampled in a trial of the OX40 agonist ivuxolimab. V is TRBV5-4 and J is TRBJ2-1, with TRBD1 as a possible D gene (5 bases). The receptor comes from an adult with an advanced solid tumor such as melanoma, head and neck, liver or kidney cancer. The CDR3 DNA reads TGTGCCAGCAGCTTGGAGGAAGACAGCTATTCCTACAATGAGCAGTTCTTC. The encoded protein is CASSLEEDSYSYNEQFF.